Listed here are 6 T cell receptor beta chains from one sample, sequenced in a study of glioma-infiltrating T cells. TCR alpha and beta CDR3 regions were amplified from RNA using iRepertoire nested multiplex PCR. TCRdb fed the multiplex PCR reads into MiXCR, producing one record per CDR3 protein. The sample has about 130,000 distinct CDR3 sequences; roughly 20% are singletons. Input material: glioma tissue, nonneoplastic brain tissue, or PBMCs (not recorded which). The receptors were sampled from a human donor with low-grade glioma or glioblastoma, undergoing nonglioma brain surgery, or in good health (not recorded which).

This clonotype was recorded many times. The chain carries TRBV6-4 and TRBJ2-1, with unresolved D. The CDR3 contains 16 residues. Germline CDR1 MRHNA, CDR2 SNTAGT. The germline V and J ends were trimmed by 4 bases and 5 bases, with 18 bases remaining between them. The CDR3, as DNA: TGTGCCAGCAGTGTTACGGGTCCAAAGAGCCACAATGAGCAGTTCTTC. Translation: CASSVTGPKSHNEQFF.

As for this clonotype: A much larger clone lies a single base off, so this may be a read error. V and J are TRBV5-1 and TRBJ2-1; 8 bases align to TRBD1. The CDR3 is 17 amino acids. Per germline, CDR1 SGHRS and CDR2 YFSETQ. The CDR3 nucleotides are TGCGCCAGCAGCTTGGCACTGACGACAGGGGCCTACAATAAGCAGTTCTTC. Its translation: CASSLALTTGAYNKQFF.

The chain has TRBV24-1 and TRBJ2-6; D possibly corresponds to TRBD2 (5 bases). V lost 9 bases and J 4 bases, leaving 15 bases between the germline ends. CDR3 length: 15 residues. The V gene's germline CDR1 is KGHDR and CDR2 SFDVKD. In DNA form, the CDR3 reads TGTGCCACCGGACCGGGGTCTTGGGGGGCCAACGTCCTGACTTTC. It codes for CATGPGSWGANVLTF.

Points on this clonotype: Germline and junction disagree at one end, which may indicate a read error. J is TRBJ2-7 and V is TRBV12-3 or TRBV12-4; 8 nucleotides line up with TRBD1. The CDR3 is made up of 14 amino acids. DNA of the CDR3: TGTGCCAGCAGTTTATGGGACAGGTCCTCCGAGCAGTACTTC. Translation gives CASSLWDRSSEQYF.

A few counts support this clonotype. One end of the junction is discordant with germline, which a read error may explain. The rearrangement joins TRBV7-2 to TRBJ2-1; D remains unclear. Per the germline V gene, CDR1 is SGHTA and CDR2 is FQGNSA. The CDR3 totals 11 residues. As DNA, the CDR3 is TGTGCCAGCAGCTTAAGGGATGAGCAGCTCTTC. This sequence encodes CASSLRDEQLF. Supplemented by reference TRBV7-2 and TRBJ2-1, the full variable domain reads GAGVSQSPSNKVTEKGKDVELRCDPISGHTALYWYRQSLGQGLEFLIYFQGNSAPDKSGLPSDRFSAERTGGSVSTLTIQRTQQEDSAVYLCASSLRDEQLFGPGTRLTVL.

This clonotype was seen many times. CDR3 sequence: CASSSGAGDTQYF. As DNA, the CDR3 is TGTGCCAGTAGTTCCGGGGCCGGGGATACGCAGTATTTT. The rearrangement uses TRBV19 and TRBJ2-3; D might be TRBD1 or TRBD2, each matching 5 bases. The CDR3 is 13 amino acids. V shed 5 bases and J shed 6 bases, with 12 bases lying between them. In germline, CDR1 is LNHDA, CDR2 SQIVND (reference sequence).